The 14 T cell receptor beta chains given below trace back to one sample, sequenced in a study of T-cell reconstitution after alpha-beta-depleted transplantation in children. Researchers prepared the TCRbeta library using unique molecular identifiers, the study reports. A single record per CDR3 protein comes from TCRdb applying MiXCR to the PCR reads. The table shows a few hundred thousand distinct CDR3 sequences, with 25% to 30% occurring only once. The sequencing here drew on PBMCs, taken before TCRalphabeta/CD19-depleted stem cell transplant. The receptors were gathered from a boy less than two years old with Wiskott-Aldrich syndrome, due to receive a stem cell transplant.

The chain has TRBV24-1 and TRBJ2-2, with 11 bases aligning to TRBD1. The CDR3 consists of 16 residues. Germline V gene lookup returns CDR1 KGHDR and CDR2 SFDVKD. V shed 4 bases and J 3 bases; nucleotides not matched to a gene: 3. CDR3: CATSDPGQGDTGELFF. The CDR3 nucleotides are TGTGCCACCAGTGACCCGGGACAGGGGGACACCGGGGAGCTGTTTTTT.

This clonotype was recorded a few times. The V gene is TRBV7-8, the J gene TRBJ1-6; no clear D gene. V gave up 3 bases and J gave up 9 bases, with 15 bases separating them. The CDR3 runs to 15 residues. Germline V gene sequence: CDR1 SGHVS, CDR2 FQNEAQ. CDR3 nucleotides: TGTGCCAGCAGCTTTATGCGGAAACCGGGTTCACCCCTCCACTTT. Translation: CASSFMRKPGSPLHF.

The chain is built from TRBV27 and TRBJ1-1, with TRBD1 matching over 11 bases. The CDR3 loop spans 15 amino acids. CDR1 and CDR2 from the germline V gene are MNHEY and SMNVEV (reference sequence). J was trimmed by 8 bases and V by 5 bases; bases with no gene match: 10. Written as DNA, the CDR3 is TGTGCCAGCAGTATAAGGACAGGGGGCGCTTCGGAAGCTTTCTTT. Amino acids: CASSIRTGGASEAFF.

This clonotype appeared a few times. The chain links TRBV3-1 to TRBJ2-1; D gene unclear. From germline, CDR1 is LGHDT and CDR2 YNNKEL (reference sequence). The V end was cut by 3 bases, the J end by 9 bases, with 6 bases between. The CDR3 has 11 amino acids. CDR3 sequence: CASSQSTEQFF. The CDR3 DNA reads TGTGCCAGCAGCCAGTCTACTGAGCAGTTCTTC.

V usage is TRBV5-1 and J usage is TRBJ2-1; 9 positions agree with TRBD1. The CDR3 covers 16 residues. CDR1 and CDR2 (germline): SGHRS, YFSETQ. The junction had 9 bases not matched to a gene; V was cut back by 0 bases and J by 8 bases. The CDR3 reads CASSLAGTGSIYEQFF. CDR3 bases: TGCGCCAGCAGCTTGGCCGGGACAGGGTCTATCTATGAGCAGTTCTTC. The full variable domain, rest sourced from reference TRBV5-1 and TRBJ2-1, is KAGVTQTPRYLIKTRGQQVTLSCSPISGHRSVSWYQQTPGQGLQFLFEYFSETQRNKGNFPGRFSGRQFSNSRSEMNVSTLELGDSALYLCASSLAGTGSIYEQFFGPGTRLTVL.

This clonotype was found a few times. The rearrangement uses TRBV29-1 and TRBJ1-1; D gene ambiguous. V was clipped by 5 bases and J by 4 bases, with 14 bases between them. Germline V lookup: CDR1 SQVTM, CDR2 ANQGSEA. This CDR3 has 13 amino acids. CDR3 sequence reads: CSVIRAGGTEAFF. CDR3 sequence (DNA): TGCAGCGTTATTAGGGCGGGAGGCACTGAAGCTTTCTTT.

The gene calls are TRBV11-1 and TRBJ2-7; the match to TRBD2 covers 8 bases. Trimming took 3 bases from V and 4 from J; bases not matched to a gene: 5. There are 14 residues in the CDR3. Germline V gene sequence: CDR1 SGHAT, CDR2 FQDESV (reference sequence). CDR3 nucleotides: TGTGCCAGCAGCTTGGGACTAGAAGGTTACGAGCAGTACTTC. Its translation: CASSLGLEGYEQYF.

The chain links TRBV5-1 to TRBJ1-5; D remains ambiguous. Trimming shortened V by 0 bases and J by 6 bases, and 7 bases separated the two germline ends. Germline loops: CDR1 SGHRS, CDR2 YFSETQ. The CDR3 is 13 amino acids. The CDR3 DNA reads TGCGCCAGCAGCTTGGACCCCAGTCAGCCCCAGCATTTT. Protein sequence: CASSLDPSQPQHF.

This chain connects TRBV10-3 to TRBJ2-3; 7 positions agree with TRBD1. Germline CDR1 reads ENHRY; CDR2 reads SYGVKD. J gave up 0 bases and V 4 bases, and 16 bases lay outside the gene matches. The CDR3 runs to 19 residues. The CDR3 sequence: CAISALDRPSHSSTDTQYF. The CDR3 DNA reads TGTGCCATCAGTGCATTGGACAGGCCTTCTCACTCTAGCACAGATACGCAGTATTTT.

The chain has TRBV7-2 and TRBJ2-7; 7 bases are shared with TRBD1. Unmatched junction bases numbered 6, after V lost 5 bases and J lost 2 bases. Germline V gives CDR1 SGHTA, CDR2 FQGNSA. The CDR3 is made up of 14 amino acids. The CDR3 region is CASSIDRAAYEQYF. DNA of the CDR3: TGTGCCAGCAGCATAGACAGGGCCGCCTACGAGCAGTACTTC. Complete variable domain (other parts from reference TRBV7-2 and TRBJ2-7): GAGVSQSPSNKVTEKGKDVELRCDPISGHTALYWYRQSLGQGLEFLIYFQGNSAPDKSGLPSDRFSAERTGGSVSTLTIQRTQQEDSAVYLCASSIDRAAYEQYFGPGTRLTVT.

The chain has TRBV10-3 and TRBJ2-3, with no clear D. Deletions cut 0 bases from V and 0 bases from J, with 7 bases between. The CDR3 contains 15 residues. Germline CDR1 ENHRY, CDR2 SYGVKD. CDR3 amino acids: CAISESWASTDTQYF. Here the CDR3 DNA reads TGTGCCATCAGTGAGTCGTGGGCTAGCACAGATACGCAGTATTTT.

The sample holds a few counts of this clonotype. V usage is TRBV20-1 and J usage is TRBJ2-1; tentative D call: TRBD2 (5 bases). The CDR3 sequence is 13 residues long. Per the germline V gene, CDR1 is DFQATT and CDR2 is SNEGSKA (reference sequence). Trimming stripped 6 bases from V and 0 bases from J, with 9 bases between. This CDR3 reads CSAAEASYNEQFF. The CDR3 DNA is TGCAGTGCAGCGGAAGCCTCCTACAATGAGCAGTTCTTC.

This clonotype was observed a handful of times. The chain is built from TRBV28 and TRBJ1-5, with 8 positions matching TRBD1. CDR1 MDHEN and CDR2 SYDVKM come from the germline V gene. After removal of 5 bases from V and 2 bases from J, the junction contained 5 bases not matched to a gene. The CDR3 is made up of 15 amino acids. In DNA, the CDR3 is TGTGCCAGCAGTCGACAGGGGATCCGCAATCAGCCCCAGCATTTT. Its translation: CASSRQGIRNQPQHF.

The sample holds a few counts of this clonotype. The chain carries TRBV5-5 and TRBJ2-1, with no clear D. V was cut by 1 base and J by 8 bases, with 7 bases left in between. The CDR3 is 12 residues long. Germline CDR1 reads SGHKS; CDR2 reads YYEKEE (reference sequence). The CDR3 region is CASSLLGHEQFF. The CDR3 region has the DNA TGTGCCAGCAGCTTGCTGGGCCATGAGCAGTTCTTC.